These T cell receptor beta chains were read from a single sample in a study of blood T cell repertoires in COVID-19. Method: immunoSEQ multiplex PCR; TCRdb's copy keeps in-frame clones and lacks some. The sample carries about 300,000 clones, 85% recorded once. The sequencing sample was made of peripheral blood. These TCRs come from a human donor in a cohort sampled during active COVID-19. Both conserved end residues are part of each CDR3. Fields, in order: J gene, D gene, clone size, V gene, CDR3 protein, CDR3 DNA. The D gene is left open where the match is weak. Clone size appears in some rows only: once, few, many, or a class for an expanded clone.

j_call: TRBJ1-2
d_call: TRBD1
clone_size: .
v_call: TRBV7-2
cdr3_aa: CASSLAPGGQGLRGYTF
cdr3_nt: TGTGCCAGCAGCTTAGCGCCAGGGGGACAGGGGTTAAGGGGCTACACCTTC

j_call: TRBJ2-1
d_call: .
clone_size: .
v_call: TRBV4-2
cdr3_aa: CASSTGLGSYNEQFF
cdr3_nt: TGTGCCAGCAGCACGGGGTTAGGATCCTACAATGAGCAGTTCTTC

j_call: TRBJ1-4
d_call: TRBD1
clone_size: .
v_call: TRBV19
cdr3_aa: CASNDRDNEKLFF
cdr3_nt: TGTGCCAGTAACGACAGGGACAATGAAAAACTGTTTTTT

j_call: TRBJ2-7
d_call: TRBD1
clone_size: .
v_call: TRBV18
cdr3_aa: CASSPTRQGAYEQYF
cdr3_nt: TGTGCCAGCTCACCAACCCGACAGGGGGCCTACGAGCAGTACTTC

j_call: TRBJ2-7
d_call: .
clone_size: .
v_call: TRBV7-2
cdr3_aa: CASSLERAYEQYF
cdr3_nt: TGTGCCAGCAGCTTGGAGAGGGCATACGAGCAGTACTTC

j_call: TRBJ1-1
d_call: .
clone_size: .
v_call: TRBV7-9
cdr3_aa: CASSLDGRGGEDTEAFF
cdr3_nt: TGTGCCAGCAGCTTAGATGGTCGGGGAGGGGAGGACACTGAAGCTTTCTTT

j_call: TRBJ2-5
d_call: TRBD1
clone_size: .
v_call: TRBV7-2
cdr3_aa: CASSPGTGTAKETQYF
cdr3_nt: TGTGCCAGCAGCCCGGGCACCGGGACAGCAAAAGAGACCCAGTACTTC

j_call: TRBJ2-3
d_call: TRBD2
clone_size: .
v_call: TRBV9
cdr3_aa: CASTVEAGGPNGDTQYF
cdr3_nt: TGTGCCAGCACGGTAGAGGCGGGAGGGCCAAATGGAGATACGCAGTATTTT

j_call: TRBJ2-2
d_call: .
clone_size: .
v_call: TRBV11-3
cdr3_aa: CASSLGAPLSRELFF
cdr3_nt: TGTGCCAGCAGCTTAGGCGCGCCCTTAAGCAGGGAGCTGTTTTTT

j_call: TRBJ2-7
d_call: .
clone_size: .
v_call: TRBV28
cdr3_aa: CASSVIAVPYEQYF
cdr3_nt: TGTGCCAGCAGTGTGATAGCGGTACCCTACGAGCAGTACTTC

j_call: TRBJ2-1
d_call: TRBD2
clone_size: .
v_call: TRBV7-9
cdr3_aa: CASSRSGGFNNEQFF
cdr3_nt: TGTGCCAGCAGCCGAAGCGGGGGTTTTAACAATGAGCAGTTCTTC

j_call: TRBJ2-5
d_call: .
clone_size: .
v_call: TRBV11-2
cdr3_aa: CASSLATGVGQETQYF
cdr3_nt: TGTGCCAGCAGCTTAGCCACCGGGGTGGGACAAGAGACCCAGTACTTC

j_call: TRBJ1-4
d_call: TRBD1
clone_size: .
v_call: TRBV19
cdr3_aa: CASRKQGAPNEKLFF
cdr3_nt: TGTGCCAGTAGAAAACAGGGGGCCCCTAATGAAAAACTGTTTTTT

j_call: TRBJ1-2
d_call: .
clone_size: .
v_call: TRBV27
cdr3_aa: CASSFQGYYGYTF
cdr3_nt: TGTGCCAGCAGTTTTCAGGGGTACTATGGCTACACCTTC

j_call: TRBJ1-5
d_call: .
clone_size: .
v_call: TRBV19
cdr3_aa: CASSIRSANQPQHF
cdr3_nt: TGTGCCAGTAGTATTCGGAGCGCAAATCAGCCCCAGCATTTT

j_call: TRBJ1-4
d_call: .
clone_size: once
v_call: TRBV5-8
cdr3_aa: CASSFFSAREKLFF
cdr3_nt: TGTGCCAGCAGCTTTTTCTCGGCTAGGGAAAAACTGTTTTTT

j_call: TRBJ1-5
d_call: .
clone_size: .
v_call: TRBV5-3
cdr3_aa: CARSLSSGDGYNQPQHF
cdr3_nt: TGTGCCAGAAGCTTGTCTTCAGGGGACGGGTACAATCAGCCCCAGCATTTT

j_call: TRBJ2-5
d_call: .
clone_size: .
v_call: TRBV19
cdr3_aa: CASSYEGETQYF
cdr3_nt: TGTGCCAGTAGTTATGAGGGAGAGACCCAGTACTTC

j_call: TRBJ1-2
d_call: TRBD1
clone_size: once
v_call: TRBV2
cdr3_aa: CASRTGIRAGYTF
cdr3_nt: TGTGCCAGCAGGACAGGGATTCGGGCAGGCTACACCTTC

j_call: TRBJ1-5
d_call: .
clone_size: .
v_call: TRBV12-2
cdr3_aa: CASRLGDNNQPQHF
cdr3_nt: TGTGCAAGTCGCTTAGGAGATAACAATCAGCCCCAGCATTTT

j_call: TRBJ1-6
d_call: TRBD1
clone_size: once
v_call: TRBV10-3
cdr3_aa: CAIRPGQGGVSPLHF
cdr3_nt: TGTGCCATCAGACCTGGACAGGGAGGGGTCTCACCCCTCCACTTT

j_call: TRBJ2-3
d_call: TRBD1
clone_size: once
v_call: TRBV18
cdr3_aa: CASSPRDRADTQYF
cdr3_nt: TGTGCCAGCTCACCAAGGGACAGGGCTGATACGCAGTATTTT

j_call: TRBJ2-3
d_call: TRBD2
clone_size: .
v_call: TRBV10-2
cdr3_aa: CASSGSFTDTQYF
cdr3_nt: TGCGCCAGTAGCGGGAGCTTCACAGATACGCAGTATTTT

j_call: TRBJ2-3
d_call: TRBD1
clone_size: .
v_call: TRBV7-9
cdr3_aa: CASIERQGPQYF
cdr3_nt: TGTGCCAGCATCGAAAGACAGGGACCGCAGTATTTT

j_call: TRBJ1-5
d_call: .
clone_size: few
v_call: TRBV18
cdr3_aa: CASSGGNNQPQHF
cdr3_nt: TGTGCCAGCTCAGGCGGTAATAATCAGCCCCAGCATTTT

j_call: TRBJ1-5
d_call: .
clone_size: .
v_call: TRBV28
cdr3_aa: CASARTGNQPQHF
cdr3_nt: TGTGCCAGTGCACGTACGGGGAATCAGCCCCAGCATTTT